This T cell receptor beta chain originates from a study of CD8+CD57+ T cells in acquired aplastic anemia. Study-wide context: Each DNA sample taken from sorted CD4+ and CD8+ cells came to about 3.2 ug on average.

The use of genomic DNA as template underpinned the TCR beta VDJ and CDR3 profiling. TCRdb re-called the reads with MiXCR, one entry per CDR3 protein. Among around 430,000 distinct CDR3 sequences listed, more than 25% were seen once. Study findings and constraints: Between patients and controls, over 25 CD8+ CDR3 sequences were found in common.

Those patients picked for sequencing had displayed CD8+CD57+ cell expansion on flow cytometry. Patient blood was sampled before any therapy had been received. This clonotype has just a few counts. Its antigen is not known. The sequenced material came from sorted CD4+, CD8+, or CD8+CD57+ T cells (not recorded which) from PBMCs. This clonotype was sampled from a human donor with aplastic anemia.

DNA for the CDR3: TGCGCCAGCAGCCAAGATATCAGCACAGATACGCAGTATTTT. It codes for CASSQDISTDTQYF. The chain carries TRBV4-1 and TRBJ2-3; D is undetermined. CDR1 MGHRA and CDR2 YSYEKL come from the germline V gene. CDR3 length: 14 residues. V lost 0 bases and J lost 0, with 4 bases in between.